The sequence of this TCR beta chain was determined in a study of cytomegalovirus exposure and HLA in healthy donors. Turning to the study itself: A previous analysis identified 95 million to 140 million unique TCR beta sequences derived from 180 million or so T cells. Study-wide results and limits: A previous analysis found most TCR beta V segments productive roughly 87% or roughly 30% of the time. Analyses of presence/absence relied on an assumption of roughly uniform sequencing depth across donors.

The PCR ran on 60 Vbeta and 13 Jbeta primers. Sequenced by immunoSEQ multiplex PCR; TCRdb stores in-frame clones only, minus some. The sample carries roughly 190,000 clones, approximately 78% recorded once. As to this clone: Its cognate antigen is unknown. The sample contains more than one DNA sequence encoding this CDR3.

Sequencing was carried out using PBMCs. This sequence originates from a woman younger than 35 in good health and CMV-seronegative.

The CDR3 protein is CASSTGLANEQFF. CDR3 in DNA: TGTGCCAGTAGTACCGGACTAGCAAATGAGCAGTTCTTC. V usage is TRBV19 and J usage is TRBJ2-1, with TRBD2 matching over 8 bases. The length of the CDR3 is 13 residues. V lost 4 bases to trimming and J lost 7 bases; unmatched junction nucleotides: 3. The germline gives CDR1 LNHDA, CDR2 SQIVND (reference sequence).